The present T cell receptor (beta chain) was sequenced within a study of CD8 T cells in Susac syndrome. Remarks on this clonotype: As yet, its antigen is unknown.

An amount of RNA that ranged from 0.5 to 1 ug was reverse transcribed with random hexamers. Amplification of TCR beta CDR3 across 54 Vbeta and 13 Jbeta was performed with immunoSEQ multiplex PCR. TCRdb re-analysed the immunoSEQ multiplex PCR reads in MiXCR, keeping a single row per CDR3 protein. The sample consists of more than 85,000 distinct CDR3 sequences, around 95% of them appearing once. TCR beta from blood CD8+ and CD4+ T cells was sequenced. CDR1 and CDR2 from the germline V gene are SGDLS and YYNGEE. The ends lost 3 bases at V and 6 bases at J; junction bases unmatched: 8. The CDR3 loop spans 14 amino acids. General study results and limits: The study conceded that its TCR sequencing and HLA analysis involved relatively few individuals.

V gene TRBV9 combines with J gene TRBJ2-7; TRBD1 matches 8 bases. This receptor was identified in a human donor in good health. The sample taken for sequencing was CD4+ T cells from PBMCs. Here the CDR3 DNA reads TGTGCCAGCAGCGATGGACAGGGATGGGGCGAGCAGTACTTC. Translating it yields CASSDGQGWGEQYF. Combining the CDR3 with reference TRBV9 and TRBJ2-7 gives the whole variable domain DSGVTQTPKHLITATGQRVTLRCSPRSGDLSVYWYQQSLDQGLQFLIQYYNGEERAKGNILERFSAQQFPDLHSELNLSSLELGDSALYFCASSDGQGWGEQYFGPGTRLTVT.